This TCR beta chain was observed in a study of CD8 T cells in ankylosing spondylitis. Study-wide points: Significant enrichment of disease-linked clones was reportedly seen in matched ankylosing spondylitis synovial fluid.

In germline, CDR1 is MNHEY, CDR2 SVGEGT. The CDR3 sequence is 16 residues long. Losses at the gene ends were 4 bases for V and 1 base for J; bases not matched to a gene: 5. TCRdb reprocessed the 5' RACE reads via MiXCR and lists one record per CDR3 protein. This sample has roughly 180,000 distinct CDR3 sequences, with 13% found just once. This clonotype was observed at least ten times. Its target is not known. The specimen sequenced was blood, either unsorted or a sorted T cell fraction (not recorded which). The chain carries TRBV6-2 or TRBV6-3 and TRBJ2-1, with 9 bases matching TRBD2. This TCR came from a female donor with ankylosing spondylitis or in good health (not recorded which). The CDR3 DNA sequence: TGTGCCAGCAGTTCCGTCCTAGCGGGATCCTACAATGAGCAGTTCTTC. It encodes CASSSVLAGSYNEQFF.